This TCR beta chain was sequenced in a study of response to subunit inactivated influenza vaccine. General study points: Researchers suggested that each seasonal influenza vaccination recruits few new T cells.

TCRdb fed the RT-PCR reads into MiXCR, producing one record per CDR3 protein. The data contain 550,000 to 600,000 distinct CDR3 sequences, approximately 10% of them singletons. This clonotype has just a few counts. As yet, its antigen is unknown. The starting material was PBMCs from blood, obtained on the day of vaccination. The origin of this receptor is a man aged 50 to 60 who received an inactivated influenza vaccine.

CDR3 in amino acids: CASSSTGTGFTGYTF. CDR3 sequence (DNA): TGCGCCAGCAGCTCTACCGGGACAGGGTTTACTGGCTACACCTTC. The chain links TRBV5-1 to TRBJ1-2; 9 bases line up with TRBD1. Looked up from germline, CDR1 is SGHRS and CDR2 is YFSETQ. This CDR3 has 15 residues. Trimming took 3 bases from V and 7 from J; bases not matched to a gene: 10.